This T cell receptor beta chain stems from a study of response to subunit inactivated influenza vaccine. Study outcomes and limitations: Authors suggested that a seasonal influenza vaccination recruits few new T cells each time.

The junction had 3 bases not matched to a gene; V was cut back by 4 bases and J by 6 bases. CDR1 is SQVTM and CDR2 is ANQGSEA in the germline V gene. CDR3 length: 13 amino acids. TCRdb fed the RT-PCR reads into MiXCR, producing one record per CDR3 protein. This table holds approximately 300,000 distinct CDR3 sequences, around 20% found once. In regard to this clonotype: What it binds is unknown.

The sequencing used PBMCs from blood, collected 21 months after vaccination. This clonotype was obtained from a man aged 50-75 years who received an inactivated influenza vaccine. The genes are TRBV29-1 and TRBJ2-1; 10 bases are shared with TRBD2. The CDR3 sequence is CSVASGRANEQFF. The CDR3 DNA is TGCAGCGTTGCGAGCGGGAGGGCCAATGAGCAGTTCTTC.